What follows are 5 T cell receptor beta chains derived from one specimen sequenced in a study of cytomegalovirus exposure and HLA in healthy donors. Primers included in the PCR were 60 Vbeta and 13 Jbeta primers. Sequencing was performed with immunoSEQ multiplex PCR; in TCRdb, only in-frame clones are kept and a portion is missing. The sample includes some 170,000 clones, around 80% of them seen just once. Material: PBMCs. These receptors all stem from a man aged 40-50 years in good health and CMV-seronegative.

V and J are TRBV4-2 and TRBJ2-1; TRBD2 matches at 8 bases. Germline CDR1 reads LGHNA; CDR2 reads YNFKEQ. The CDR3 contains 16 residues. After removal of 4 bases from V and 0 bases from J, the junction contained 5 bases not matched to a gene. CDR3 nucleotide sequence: TGTGCCAGCAGCCCGGAACTAGCGGTCTCCTACAATGAGCAGTTCTTC. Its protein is CASSPELAVSYNEQFF.

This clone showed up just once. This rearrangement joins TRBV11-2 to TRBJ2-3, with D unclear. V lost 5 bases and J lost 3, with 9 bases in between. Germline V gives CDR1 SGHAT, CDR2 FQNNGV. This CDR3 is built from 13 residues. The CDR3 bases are TGTGCCAGCAGCCCGAAGCAAACAGATACGCAGTATTTT. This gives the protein CASSPKQTDTQYF.

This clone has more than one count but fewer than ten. The CDR3 DNA reads TGTGCCAGCAGCCCGGAATTGGGGGCACACGAGCAGTACTTC. Protein: CASSPELGAHEQYF. The chain couples TRBV5-5 to TRBJ2-7; tentatively, D is TRBD1 (6 bases). With 4 bases removed from V and 5 bases from J, the gap between germline ends came to 16 bases. The CDR3 covers 14 residues. The germline V gene encodes CDR1 SGHKS and CDR2 YYEKEE (reference sequence).

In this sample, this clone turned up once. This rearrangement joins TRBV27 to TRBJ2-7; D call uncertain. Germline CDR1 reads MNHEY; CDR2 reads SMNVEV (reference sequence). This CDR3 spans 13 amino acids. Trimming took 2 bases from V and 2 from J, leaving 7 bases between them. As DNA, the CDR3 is TGTGCCAGCAGTTTAAGCGCGACCTACGAGCAGTACTTC. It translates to CASSLSATYEQYF.

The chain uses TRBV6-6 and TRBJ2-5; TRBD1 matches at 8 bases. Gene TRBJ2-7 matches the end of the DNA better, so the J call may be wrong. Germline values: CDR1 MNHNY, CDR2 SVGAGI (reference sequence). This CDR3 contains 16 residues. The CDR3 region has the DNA TGTGCCAGCAGCCTAACGCGTGGACAGGGTTTTTACGAGCAGTACTTC. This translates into CASSLTRGQGFYEQYF.